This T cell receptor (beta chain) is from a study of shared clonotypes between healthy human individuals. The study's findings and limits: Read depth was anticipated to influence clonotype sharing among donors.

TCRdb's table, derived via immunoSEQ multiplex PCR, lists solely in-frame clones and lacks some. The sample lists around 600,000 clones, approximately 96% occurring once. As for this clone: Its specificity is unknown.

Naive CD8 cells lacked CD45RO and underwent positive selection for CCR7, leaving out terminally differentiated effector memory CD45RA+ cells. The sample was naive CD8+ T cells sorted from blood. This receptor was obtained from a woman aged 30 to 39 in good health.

The CDR3 region is CASSFGVPTGELFF. The DNA for the CDR3 is TGTGCCAGCAGTTTCGGGGTGCCGACCGGGGAGCTGTTTTTT. The chain is built from TRBV27 and TRBJ2-2; D possibly corresponds to TRBD2 (5 bases). The CDR3 covers 14 residues. The ends were cut back, 3 bases at V and 5 bases at J, with 10 bases in the middle. Germline V lookup: CDR1 MNHEY, CDR2 SMNVEV (reference sequence).